The 22 T cell receptor beta chains below all came from one sample that was sequenced in a study of blood T cell repertoires in COVID-19. Only in-frame clones appear in the TCRdb table, and some are missing; sequencing was by immunoSEQ multiplex PCR. The data hold 100,000 to 150,000 clones, with 81% observed a single time. Input material: peripheral blood. These receptors were obtained from a woman between 45 and 65 years old with acute or convalescent COVID-19.

This clone was counted a few times. The chain recombines TRBV12-3 or TRBV12-4 with TRBJ2-7, with D perhaps TRBD2 (5 bases). The CDR3 totals 11 residues. Trimming stripped 6 bases from V and 9 bases from J, with 12 bases between. As DNA, the CDR3 is TGTGCCAGCAGCTCCTCCCGGGGGCAGTACTTC. Its protein is CASSSSRGQYF.

The chain has TRBV7-3 and TRBJ1-2, with 10 bases that match TRBD1. The CDR3 consists of 18 residues. Germline-derived CDR1 and CDR2 are SGHTA and FQGTGA. V shed 5 bases, J shed 6 bases, and the junction held 18 bases outside the gene matches. The chain's CDR3 is CASSLQPAGTGALHGYTF. CDR3 nucleotides: TGTGCCAGCAGCCTACAACCCGCCGGGACAGGGGCCCTTCATGGCTACACCTTC.

The chain has TRBV2 and TRBJ1-1; weak D call: TRBD1 (6 bases). This CDR3 contains 15 residues. Germline CDR1 is SNHLY and CDR2 is FYNNEI. V was cut by 9 bases and J by 7 bases, with 24 bases left in between. The CDR3 nucleotides read TGTGCCAGAAATCCAAGGGCACAGGGAAACGGTGAAGCTTTCTTT. It is translated as CARNPRAQGNGEAFF.

Only one count was recorded for this clone. The J gene is TRBJ1-2, the V gene TRBV5-1, with TRBD1 matching 8 bases. The CDR3 is made up of 15 amino acids. V shed 4 bases, J shed 5 bases, and the junction held 10 bases outside the gene matches. Germline V gene sequence: CDR1 SGHRS, CDR2 YFSETQ. The CDR3 loop is CASSGQGQGGYGYTF. The CDR3 DNA reads TGCGCCAGCAGCGGGCAAGGACAGGGTGGTTATGGCTACACCTTC.

Concerning this clone: Other nucleotide sequences from this sample produce the same CDR3. This sequence joins TRBV27 and TRBJ2-1, with D unresolved. This CDR3 has 14 amino acids. From germline, CDR1 is MNHEY and CDR2 SMNVEV (reference sequence). V gave up 3 bases and J gave up 0 bases, with 6 bases separating them. This CDR3 reads CASSFISSYNEQFF. As DNA, the CDR3 is TGTGCCAGCAGTTTCATTAGCTCCTACAATGAGCAGTTCTTC.

V usage is TRBV4-1 and J usage is TRBJ2-1; a possible D gene is TRBD2 (6 bases). CDR1 is MGHRA, CDR2 YSYEKL, per germline. Trimming removed 1 base at V and 8 bases at J, with 18 bases between. The CDR3 is 16 amino acids. This chain's CDR3 is CASSQAGDLILDEQFF. CDR3 nucleotide sequence: TGCGCCAGCAGCCAAGCGGGAGACCTCATTTTGGATGAGCAGTTCTTC.

This sequence joins TRBV3-1 (or the pseudogene TRBV3-2) and TRBJ2-3; TRBD2 aligns across 7 bases. Germline assignment: CDR1 LGHDT and CDR2 YNNKEL (reference sequence). The CDR3 has 14 residues. J gave up 6 bases and V 0 bases, and 3 bases lay outside the gene matches. CDR3 loop: CASSQDSGRDTQYF. In DNA form, the CDR3 reads TGTGCCAGCAGCCAAGATTCCGGGAGGGATACGCAGTATTTT.

V gene TRBV7-9 combines with J gene TRBJ1-6; 8 bases line up with TRBD1. Germline assignment: CDR1 SEHNR and CDR2 FQNEAQ (reference sequence). There are 14 residues in the CDR3. The V and J ends lost 4 bases and 10 bases, in that order; junction bases with no gene match: 6. CDR3 in amino acids: CASSSGQGGSPLHF. The CDR3 region has the DNA TGTGCCAGCAGCTCCGGACAGGGAGGGTCACCCCTCCACTTT.

The V gene is TRBV7-9, the J gene TRBJ1-1, with a weak D call TRBD1 (5 bases). The CDR3 extends over 15 amino acids. Trimming cost V 5 bases and J 1 base, with 14 bases left between them. Germline V lookup: CDR1 SEHNR, CDR2 FQNEAQ (reference sequence). This chain's CDR3 is CASSPYLTANTEAFF. The CDR3 bases are TGTGCCAGCAGCCCCTATCTGACAGCGAACACTGAAGCTTTCTTT.

J is TRBJ2-1 and V is TRBV19, with a tentative D call TRBD2 (7 bases). V was trimmed by 4 bases and J by 1 base, leaving 11 bases between them. CDR3 length: 15 amino acids. Germline V gene sequence: CDR1 LNHDA, CDR2 SQIVND (reference sequence). The CDR3 DNA reads TGTGCCAGTAGTAGGGAGGGGGATTCCTACAATGAGCAGTTCTTC. Its translation is CASSREGDSYNEQFF.

This chain connects TRBV15 to TRBJ1-1; 8 positions match TRBD1. After removal of 3 bases from V and 0 bases from J, the junction contained 6 bases not matched to a gene. The CDR3 extends over 16 amino acids. The germline V gene has CDR1 LNHNV and CDR2 YYDKDF (reference sequence). DNA of the CDR3: TGTGCCACCAGCAGGGGGACAGGCCTGATGAACACTGAAGCTTTCTTT. As protein: CATSRGTGLMNTEAFF.

V gene TRBV5-4 combines with J gene TRBJ2-3; 10 nucleotides agree with TRBD2. This CDR3 region has 15 residues. In germline, CDR1 is SGHNT, CDR2 YYREEE (reference sequence). Trimming removed 3 bases from V and 4 bases from J; junction bases left unmatched: 5. CDR3: CASSSGTSVPDTQYF. DNA for the CDR3: TGTGCCAGCAGCTCTGGGACTAGCGTACCAGATACGCAGTATTTT.

The V and J genes are TRBV10-3 and TRBJ2-1, with D tentatively TRBD2 (5 bases). Deletions cut 10 bases from V and 5 bases from J, with 9 bases between. Looked up from germline, CDR1 is ENHRY and CDR2 is SYGVKD. The CDR3 runs 11 residues. The CDR3 region has the DNA TGTGCCACCAGCGGAGACAATGAGCAGTTCTTC. The encoded protein is CATSGDNEQFF.

CDR3 nucleotide sequence: TGCGCCAGCAGCCCTGGGACAAAACAAGAAGCTTTCTTT. Translated: CASSPGTKQEAFF. This chain uses TRBV5-1 with TRBJ1-1; maybe TRBD1 (6 bases). This CDR3 region has 13 residues. V was clipped by 4 bases and J by 8 bases, with 15 bases between them. CDR1 and CDR2 (germline): SGHRS, YFSETQ.

V is TRBV2 and J is TRBJ2-1; possible D gene TRBD2, 6 bases. V was shortened by 10 bases and J by 9 bases, with 22 bases between the two germline ends. Per the germline V gene, CDR1 is SNHLY and CDR2 is FYNNEI. The CDR3 loop spans 14 amino acids. The CDR3 protein is CAIKRGAGISEQFF. CDR3 bases: TGTGCCATAAAACGGGGCGCGGGGATTAGTGAGCAGTTCTTC.

V is TRBV5-6 and J is TRBJ1-4; the D is unclear. Germline V CDR1 and CDR2: SGHDT, YYEEEE. V lost 2 bases to trimming and J lost 8 bases, with 13 bases between them. This CDR3 has 14 residues. The chain's CDR3 is CASSFRTLKEKLFF. DNA of the CDR3: TGTGCCAGCAGCTTTAGGACTTTGAAGGAAAAACTGTTTTTT.

This clone has only one observation. The gene calls are TRBV28 and TRBJ2-1; TRBD2 aligns across 11 bases. V lost 5 bases, J lost 3 bases, and 6 bases stayed unmatched. The CDR3 sequence is 16 residues long. The germline CDR1 and CDR2 sequences are MDHEN and SYDVKM. CDR3 nucleotide sequence: TGTGCCAGCAGTCCCCAGGGACTAGCGGACTACAATGAGCAGTTCTTC. Encoded protein: CASSPQGLADYNEQFF.

The gene calls are TRBV15 and TRBJ2-7; D gene ambiguous. CDR1 LNHNV and CDR2 YYDKDF come from the germline V gene (reference sequence). The CDR3 contains 12 residues. Trimming took 5 bases from V and 1 from J, leaving 6 bases between them. The CDR3 sequence is CATSFGSYEQYF. CDR3 in DNA: TGTGCCACCAGCTTCGGGTCCTACGAGCAGTACTTC.

This clone was counted only a few times. This chain joins TRBV18 and TRBJ1-5, with 10 bases lining up with TRBD1. The germline CDR1 and CDR2 sequences are KGHSH and LQKENI. This CDR3 comprises 14 residues. The V gene end was trimmed by 5 bases and the J gene end by 7 bases; junction bases not matched to a gene: 5. CDR3 nucleotide sequence: TGTGCCAGCTCAGATGGACAGGGGGGACAGCCCCAGCATTTT. Translation gives CASSDGQGGQPQHF.

J is TRBJ1-1 and V is TRBV5-1; 8 bases line up with TRBD1. CDR1 SGHRS and CDR2 YFSETQ come from the germline V gene. The CDR3 loop spans 16 amino acids. The junction had 7 bases not matched to a gene; V was cut back by 3 bases and J by 0 bases. DNA of the CDR3: TGCGCCAGCAGCTCCCGGCCAGGGGGCGTGAACACTGAAGCTTTCTTT. Amino acids: CASSSRPGGVNTEAFF.

V usage is TRBV28 and J usage is TRBJ1-2; no reliable D call. The V gene lost 3 bases and the J gene lost 1 base, with 9 bases spanning the gap. The CDR3 length is 14 residues. Germline V gene data show CDR1 as MDHEN and CDR2 as SYDVKM. The CDR3 DNA reads as TGTGCCAGCAGTTTCCGGGGTTTTAACTATGGCTACACCTTC. This sequence encodes CASSFRGFNYGYTF.

The genes are TRBV14 and TRBJ1-6; D may be TRBD1 (5 bases). Trimming left V 0 bases short and J 8 bases short, with 11 bases between. The CDR3 length is 15 residues. Looked up from germline, CDR1 is SGHDN and CDR2 is FVKESK. For the CDR3, the DNA is TGTGCCAGCAGCCAAGAAGGGGCGCCCTATTCACCCCTCCACTTT. Its translation: CASSQEGAPYSPLHF.